A selection of T cell receptor beta chains follows, all from one sample in a study of response to subunit inactivated influenza vaccine. Via MiXCR, TCRdb re-called the RT-PCR reads, giving one row per CDR3 protein. Counted here are about 500,000 distinct CDR3 sequences, about 15% occurring once; the ten biggest clones make up about 3%. Sample: CD4+ T cells sorted from PBMCs, taken less than 25 months after vaccination. These receptors all come from a man aged 50 to 75 who received an inactivated influenza vaccine. Both conserved end residues are part of each CDR3. A D gene is named only where the DNA matches it firmly. For some rows the clone size is stated as once, few or many, or as a class when expanded; others skip it.

abundance: few; j_gene: TRBJ2-7; v_gene: TRBV9; d_gene: TRBD1; CDR3nt: TGTGCCAGCAGCGTAGGGGACAGAGCCTACGAGCAGTACTTC; CDR3aa: CASSVGDRAYEQYF
abundance: few; j_gene: TRBJ2-7; v_gene: TRBV2; d_gene: NA; CDR3nt: TGTGCCAGCAGTGAACGCAGGCTCTGGGAGCAGTACTTC; CDR3aa: CASSERRLWEQYF
abundance: NA; j_gene: TRBJ2-7; v_gene: TRBV6-1; d_gene: NA; CDR3nt: TGTGCCAGCGGACGGACAGAATTTTACGAGCAGTACTTC; CDR3aa: CASGRTEFYEQYF
abundance: NA; j_gene: TRBJ2-1; v_gene: TRBV4-3; d_gene: NA; CDR3nt: TGCGCCAGCAGCCAAGCTCGGGGGGCCCACAATGAGCAGTTCTTC; CDR3aa: CASSQARGAHNEQFF
abundance: NA; j_gene: TRBJ1-2; v_gene: TRBV6-2/TRBV6-3; d_gene: NA; CDR3nt: TGTGCCAGCAGTTACTCGCGTTCTGTGCTTGGCTACACCTTC; CDR3aa: CASSYSRSVLGYTF
abundance: NA; j_gene: TRBJ2-6; v_gene: TRBV6-1; d_gene: NA; CDR3nt: TGTGCCAGCAGTATTTTCAGGATCTCTGGGGCCAACGTCCTGACTTTC; CDR3aa: CASSIFRISGANVLTF
abundance: few; j_gene: TRBJ2-3; v_gene: TRBV5-1; d_gene: TRBD2; CDR3nt: TGCGCCAGCAGCTTGGTTGGGGGGGTAGATACGCAGTATTTT; CDR3aa: CASSLVGGVDTQYF
abundance: NA; j_gene: TRBJ1-1; v_gene: TRBV5-1; d_gene: NA; CDR3nt: TGCGCCAGCAGCTTGGATAGGTTCGGTATTGCTTTCTTT; CDR3aa: CASSLDRFGIAFF
abundance: many; j_gene: TRBJ2-3; v_gene: TRBV7-8; d_gene: NA; CDR3nt: TGTGCCAGCAGTATAGTGGATACGCAGTATTTT; CDR3aa: CASSIVDTQYF
abundance: few; j_gene: TRBJ2-3; v_gene: TRBV11-2; d_gene: NA; CDR3nt: TGTGCCAGCAGCTCCCCGGGGTGGTTGAGGGGTCTTGTAGATACGCAGTATTTT; CDR3aa: CASSSPGWLRGLVDTQYF
abundance: NA; j_gene: TRBJ1-5; v_gene: TRBV15; d_gene: NA; CDR3nt: TGTGCCACCAGCAGGGATTATCAGCCCCAGCATTTT; CDR3aa: CATSRDYQPQHF
abundance: few; j_gene: TRBJ2-7; v_gene: TRBV25-1; d_gene: NA; CDR3nt: TGTGCCAGCAGGAATAGCGGTAGCTCCTACGAGCAGTACTTC; CDR3aa: CASRNSGSSYEQYF
abundance: NA; j_gene: TRBJ2-1; v_gene: TRBV12-3/TRBV12-4; d_gene: NA; CDR3nt: TGTGCCAGCAAACGGGACCTAGTACGTATTGAGCAGTTCTTC; CDR3aa: CASKRDLVRIEQFF
abundance: few; j_gene: TRBJ2-5; v_gene: TRBV7-9; d_gene: NA; CDR3nt: TGTGCCAGCGTACCAGAACCTGAAGAGACCCAGTACTTC; CDR3aa: CASVPEPEETQYF
abundance: NA; j_gene: TRBJ2-5; v_gene: TRBV7-2; d_gene: TRBD1; CDR3nt: TGTGCCAGCAGCTTAGTGACAGGGAAAGAGACCCAGTACTTC; CDR3aa: CASSLVTGKETQYF
abundance: NA; j_gene: TRBJ1-5; v_gene: TRBV20-1; d_gene: NA; CDR3nt: TGCAGTGCTAGAGATCCCGGACAGAATCAGCCCCAGCATTTT; CDR3aa: CSARDPGQNQPQHF
abundance: NA; j_gene: TRBJ2-7; v_gene: TRBV18; d_gene: TRBD1; CDR3nt: TGTGCCAGCTCACCACCGCTACAGGGGGACGAGCAGTACTTC; CDR3aa: CASSPPLQGDEQYF
abundance: few; j_gene: TRBJ2-1; v_gene: TRBV7-3; d_gene: TRBD2; CDR3nt: TGTGCCAGCAGCGCGGGAGCGGGGGAGCAGTTCTTC; CDR3aa: CASSAGAGEQFF
abundance: NA; j_gene: TRBJ2-7; v_gene: TRBV20-1; d_gene: NA; CDR3nt: TGCAGTGCTAGAAGGACAGATCCCTACGAGCAGTACTTC; CDR3aa: CSARRTDPYEQYF
abundance: NA; j_gene: TRBJ2-7; v_gene: TRBV28; d_gene: TRBD1; CDR3nt: TGTGCCAGCAGGGACAGGACCTACGAGCAGTACTTC; CDR3aa: CASRDRTYEQYF
abundance: many; j_gene: TRBJ2-3; v_gene: TRBV12-3/TRBV12-4; d_gene: NA; CDR3nt: TGTGCCAGCAGTTTTTTGGGCCCGAGGGCTGACGGCACAGATACGCAGTATTTT; CDR3aa: CASSFLGPRADGTDTQYF
abundance: few; j_gene: TRBJ2-3; v_gene: TRBV29-1; d_gene: NA; CDR3nt: TGCAGCGTTTTCGGGGGCCCCTTTCCTCGCACAGATACGCAGTATTTT; CDR3aa: CSVFGGPFPRTDTQYF
abundance: NA; j_gene: TRBJ2-1; v_gene: TRBV5-1; d_gene: TRBD2; CDR3nt: TGCGCCAGCAGCTTGGGGTCGGGTAGCGGGGCGTCATCCTACAATGAGCAGTTCTTC; CDR3aa: CASSLGSGSGASSYNEQFF
abundance: NA; j_gene: TRBJ2-5; v_gene: TRBV7-2; d_gene: NA; CDR3nt: TGTGCCAGCACCAGGGCGGGCCGAGGGGGCCAGTACTTC; CDR3aa: CASTRAGRGGQYF
abundance: few; j_gene: TRBJ1-6; v_gene: TRBV12-3/TRBV12-4; d_gene: NA; CDR3nt: TGTGCCAGCAGTTTTTACACAGATAATTCACCCCTCCACTTT; CDR3aa: CASSFYTDNSPLHF
abundance: few; j_gene: TRBJ2-1; v_gene: TRBV4-2; d_gene: NA; CDR3nt: TGTGCCAGCAGCCAAGATGGAAGGTCGGGGGATGGGCAGTTCTTC; CDR3aa: CASSQDGRSGDGQFF
abundance: NA; j_gene: TRBJ2-3; v_gene: TRBV9; d_gene: NA; CDR3nt: TGTGCCAGCAGCGTAGCCGTGGTGGATACGCAGTATTTT; CDR3aa: CASSVAVVDTQYF
abundance: few; j_gene: TRBJ1-4; v_gene: TRBV30; d_gene: NA; CDR3nt: TGTGCCTGGAGTGCCGGGGGGTGGTCTAGTGAAAAACTGTTTTTT; CDR3aa: CAWSAGGWSSEKLFF
abundance: NA; j_gene: TRBJ1-4; v_gene: TRBV7-2; d_gene: TRBD1; CDR3nt: TGTGCCAGCAGCTGGTCAGGGGGCAGAGGCGAAAAACTGTTTTTT; CDR3aa: CASSWSGGRGEKLFF
abundance: NA; j_gene: TRBJ1-3; v_gene: TRBV7-2; d_gene: TRBD1; CDR3nt: TGTGCCAGCAGCGGAGGACAGGTCTACTCTGGAAACACCATATATTTT; CDR3aa: CASSGGQVYSGNTIYF
abundance: NA; j_gene: TRBJ2-7; v_gene: TRBV10-3; d_gene: TRBD1; CDR3nt: TGTGCCATCAGTGAAGGGGGCTGGTACGAGCAGTACTTC; CDR3aa: CAISEGGWYEQYF
abundance: NA; j_gene: TRBJ2-3; v_gene: TRBV20-1; d_gene: NA; CDR3nt: TGCAGTGCTACTGGAGTCACAGATACGCAGTATTTT; CDR3aa: CSATGVTDTQYF
abundance: many; j_gene: TRBJ2-3; v_gene: TRBV4-2; d_gene: NA; CDR3nt: TGTGCCAGCAGTCGGGGGCAGGGGGGCACAGATACGCAGTATTTT; CDR3aa: CASSRGQGGTDTQYF
abundance: many; j_gene: TRBJ2-7; v_gene: TRBV12-3/TRBV12-4; d_gene: NA; CDR3nt: TGTGCCAGCAACCCTGAGGGACCCTTATACGAGCAGTACTTC; CDR3aa: CASNPEGPLYEQYF
abundance: NA; j_gene: TRBJ2-1; v_gene: TRBV4-2; d_gene: TRBD2; CDR3nt: TGTGCCAGCAGCCAACCCGGACTAGCCGGGGGTGAGCAGTTCTTC; CDR3aa: CASSQPGLAGGEQFF
abundance: NA; j_gene: TRBJ2-1; v_gene: TRBV4-2; d_gene: NA; CDR3nt: TGTGCCAGCAGCCAAGGAGGGGGAAATGAGCAGTTCTTC; CDR3aa: CASSQGGGNEQFF
abundance: few; j_gene: TRBJ2-5; v_gene: TRBV7-2; d_gene: TRBD1; CDR3nt: TGTGCCAGCAGCCGGGGACAGTTGAAGGAGACCCAGTACTTC; CDR3aa: CASSRGQLKETQYF
abundance: NA; j_gene: TRBJ1-3; v_gene: TRBV29-1; d_gene: NA; CDR3nt: TGCAGCGTTGGCCAGGGAGCGGGAAACACCATATATTTT; CDR3aa: CSVGQGAGNTIYF
abundance: NA; j_gene: TRBJ2-5; v_gene: TRBV24-1; d_gene: TRBD1; CDR3nt: TGTGCCACCAGTGATCATCTGACAGGGCCCAAAGAGACCCAGTACTTC; CDR3aa: CATSDHLTGPKETQYF
abundance: many; j_gene: TRBJ2-3; v_gene: TRBV11-2; d_gene: TRBD1; CDR3nt: TGTGCCAGCAGCCCCGACAGGGCCAGCACAGATACGCAGTATTTT; CDR3aa: CASSPDRASTDTQYF
abundance: NA; j_gene: TRBJ2-1; v_gene: TRBV5-1; d_gene: TRBD2; CDR3nt: TGCGCCAGCAGCCGGACTAGCGGGAAACTAAATGAGCAGTTCTTC; CDR3aa: CASSRTSGKLNEQFF